The source of this T cell receptor (beta chain) is a study of T cells in tuberculosis. The CDR3 consists of 14 residues. Germline CDR1 is SGHRS and CDR2 is YFSETQ. V lost 0 bases and J lost 0, with 4 bases in between. Generated by immunoSEQ multiplex PCR, the TCRdb table keeps only in-frame clones and is missing some. The sample contains roughly 35,000 clones, 90% to 95% of which appear only once. Tuberculin skin test and IGRA determined adolescents' latent tuberculosis status at entry. Sequencing was done on a sample of PBMCs. The rearrangement uses TRBV5-1 and TRBJ1-5, with D unresolved. This clonotype originated in a donor between 10 and 29 years old with latent tuberculosis or without tuberculosis infection. Here the CDR3 reads CASSLDSSNQPQHF. CDR3 nucleotides: TGCGCCAGCAGCTTGGACAGTAGCAATCAGCCCCAGCATTTT.